This T cell receptor (beta chain) was documented in a study of response to subunit inactivated influenza vaccine. TCRdb recomputed calls from the RT-PCR reads with MiXCR, one row per CDR3 protein. The table lists 430,000 or so distinct CDR3 sequences, approximately 11% of them singletons. The CDR3 has 15 residues. V shed 4 bases and J shed 2 bases, with 14 bases lying between them. Germline values: CDR1 SGHAT, CDR2 FQNNGV. General study results and limits: Authors suggested that a seasonal influenza vaccination recruits few new T cells each time.

This clonotype was seen a handful of times. Its specificity is not known. The sequence came from a man between 50 and 59 years old who received an inactivated influenza vaccine. The chain joins TRBV11-2 to TRBJ1-2, with TRBD1 as a possible D gene (5 bases). Sequencing used PBMCs from blood, obtained more than 35 days after vaccination. The CDR3 region has the DNA TGTGCCAGCAGCTACACGGGAGGGGACAACTATGGCTACACCTTC. It codes for CASSYTGGDNYGYTF. Filled out from reference TRBV11-2 and TRBJ1-2, the complete variable domain reads EAGVAQSPRYKIIEKRQSVAFWCNPISGHATLYWYQQILGQGPKLLIQFQNNGVVDDSQLPKDRFSAERLKGVDSTLKIQPAKLEDSAVYLCASSYTGGDNYGYTFGSGTRLTVV.